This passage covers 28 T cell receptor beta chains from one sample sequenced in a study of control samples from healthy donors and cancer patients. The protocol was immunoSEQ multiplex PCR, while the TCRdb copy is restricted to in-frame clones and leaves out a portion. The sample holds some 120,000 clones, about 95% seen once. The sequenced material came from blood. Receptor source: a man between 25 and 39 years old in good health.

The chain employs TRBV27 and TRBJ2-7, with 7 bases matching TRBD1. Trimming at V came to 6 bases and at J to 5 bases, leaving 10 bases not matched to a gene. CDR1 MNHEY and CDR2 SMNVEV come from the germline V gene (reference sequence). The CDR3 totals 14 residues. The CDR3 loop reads CASRSGDSRDEQYF. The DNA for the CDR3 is TGTGCCAGCAGGTCCGGGGACAGTCGGGACGAGCAGTACTTC.

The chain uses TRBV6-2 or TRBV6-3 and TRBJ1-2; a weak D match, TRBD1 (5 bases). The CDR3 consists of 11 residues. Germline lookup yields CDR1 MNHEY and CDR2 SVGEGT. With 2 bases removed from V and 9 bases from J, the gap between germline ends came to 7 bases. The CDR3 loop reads CASSYPDSYTF. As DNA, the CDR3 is TGTGCCAGCAGTTACCCGGACAGCTACACCTTC.

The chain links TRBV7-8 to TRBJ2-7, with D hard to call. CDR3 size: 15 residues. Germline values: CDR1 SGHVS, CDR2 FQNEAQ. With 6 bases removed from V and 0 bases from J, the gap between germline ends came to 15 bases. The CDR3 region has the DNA TGTGCCAGCAGTCCCTATGTAGGACCCTCCTACGAGCAGTACTTC. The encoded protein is CASSPYVGPSYEQYF.

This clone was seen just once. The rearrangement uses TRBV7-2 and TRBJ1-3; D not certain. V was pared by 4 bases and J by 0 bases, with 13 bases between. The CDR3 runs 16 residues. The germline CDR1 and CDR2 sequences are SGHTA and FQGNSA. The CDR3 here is CASSSEGSYSGNTIYF. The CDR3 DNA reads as TGTGCCAGCAGCTCAGAAGGATCGTACTCTGGAAACACCATATATTTT.

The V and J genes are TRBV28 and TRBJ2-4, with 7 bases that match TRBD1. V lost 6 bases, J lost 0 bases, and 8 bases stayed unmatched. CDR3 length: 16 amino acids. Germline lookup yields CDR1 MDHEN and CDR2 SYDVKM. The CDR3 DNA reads TGTGCCAGCAGGTTGGGACAGAACCTAGCCAAAAACATTCAGTACTTC. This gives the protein CASRLGQNLAKNIQYF. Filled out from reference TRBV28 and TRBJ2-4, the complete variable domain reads DVKVTQSSRYLVKRTGEKVFLECVQDMDHENMFWYRQDPGLGLRLIYFSYDVKMKEKGDIPEGYSVSREKKERFSLILESASTNQTSMYLCASRLGQNLAKNIQYFGAGTRLSVL.

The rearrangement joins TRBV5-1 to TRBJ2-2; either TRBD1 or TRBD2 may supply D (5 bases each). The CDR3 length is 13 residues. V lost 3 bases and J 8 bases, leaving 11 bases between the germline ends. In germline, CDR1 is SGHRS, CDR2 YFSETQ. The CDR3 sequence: CASSWGYLGELFF. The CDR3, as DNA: TGCGCCAGCAGCTGGGGGTACCTGGGGGAGCTGTTTTTT.

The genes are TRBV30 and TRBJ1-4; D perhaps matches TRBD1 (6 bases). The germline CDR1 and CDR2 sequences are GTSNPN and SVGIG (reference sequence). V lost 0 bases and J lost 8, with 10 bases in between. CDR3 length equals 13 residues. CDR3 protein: CAWSVTGSEKLFF. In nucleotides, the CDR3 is TGTGCCTGGAGTGTTACAGGGAGCGAAAAACTGTTTTTT. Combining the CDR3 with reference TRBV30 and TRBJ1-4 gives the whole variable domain SQTIHQWPATLVQPVGSPLSLECTVEGTSNPNLYWYRQAAGRGLQLLFYSVGIGQISSEVPQNLSASRPQDRQFILSSKKLLLSDSGFYLCAWSVTGSEKLFFGSGTQLSVL.

CDR3 region: CASSQDWEGLGGNTIYF. The DNA for the CDR3 is TGCGCCAGCAGCCAAGATTGGGAAGGGCTAGGAGGAAACACCATATATTTT. This chain joins TRBV4-1 and TRBJ1-3; D is ambiguous. The CDR3 consists of 17 residues. CDR1 is MGHRA, CDR2 YSYEKL, per germline. The ends were cut back, 0 bases at V and 4 bases at J, with 16 bases in the middle.

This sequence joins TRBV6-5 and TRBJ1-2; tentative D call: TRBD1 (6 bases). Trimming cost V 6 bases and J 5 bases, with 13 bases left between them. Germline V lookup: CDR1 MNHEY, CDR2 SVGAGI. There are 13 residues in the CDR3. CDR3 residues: CASSPGAGYGYTF. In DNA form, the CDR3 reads TGTGCCAGCAGCCCGGGGGCGGGGTATGGCTACACCTTC.

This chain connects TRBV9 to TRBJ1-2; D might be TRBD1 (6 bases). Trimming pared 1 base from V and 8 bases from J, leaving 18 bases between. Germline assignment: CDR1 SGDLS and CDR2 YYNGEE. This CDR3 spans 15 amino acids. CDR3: CASSVSPTGAEGYTF. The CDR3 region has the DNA TGTGCCAGCAGCGTAAGCCCCACGGGGGCGGAAGGCTACACCTTC. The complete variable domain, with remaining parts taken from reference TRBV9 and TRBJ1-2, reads DSGVTQTPKHLITATGQRVTLRCSPRSGDLSVYWYQQSLDQGLQFLIQYYNGEERAKGNILERFSAQQFPDLHSELNLSSLELGDSALYFCASSVSPTGAEGYTFGSGTRLTVV.

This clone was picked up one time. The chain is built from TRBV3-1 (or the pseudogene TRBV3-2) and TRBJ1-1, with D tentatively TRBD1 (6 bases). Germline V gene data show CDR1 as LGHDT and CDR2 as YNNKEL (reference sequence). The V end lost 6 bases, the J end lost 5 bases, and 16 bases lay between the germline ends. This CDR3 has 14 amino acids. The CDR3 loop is CASSSRGAETEAFF. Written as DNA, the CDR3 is TGTGCCAGCAGTTCCCGGGGGGCCGAGACTGAAGCTTTCTTT.

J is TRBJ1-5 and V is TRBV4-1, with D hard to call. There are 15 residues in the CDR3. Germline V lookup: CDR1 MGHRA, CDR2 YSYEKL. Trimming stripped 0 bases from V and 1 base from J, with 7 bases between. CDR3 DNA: TGCGCCAGCAGCCAAGACGGATTCAGCAATCAGCCCCAGCATTTT. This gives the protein CASSQDGFSNQPQHF.

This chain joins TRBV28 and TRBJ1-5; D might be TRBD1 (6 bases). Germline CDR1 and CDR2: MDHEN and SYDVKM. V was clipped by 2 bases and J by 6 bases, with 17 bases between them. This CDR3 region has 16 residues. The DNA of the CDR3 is TGTGCCAGCAGTTTAGCCCCCGGGGGCTTGACTCAGCCCCAGCATTTT. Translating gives CASSLAPGGLTQPQHF.

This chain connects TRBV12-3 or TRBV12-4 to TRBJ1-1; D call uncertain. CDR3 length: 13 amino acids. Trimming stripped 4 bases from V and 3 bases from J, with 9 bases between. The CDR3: CASSSDAYTEAFF. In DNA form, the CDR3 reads TGTGCCAGCAGTTCCGACGCCTACACTGAAGCTTTCTTT.

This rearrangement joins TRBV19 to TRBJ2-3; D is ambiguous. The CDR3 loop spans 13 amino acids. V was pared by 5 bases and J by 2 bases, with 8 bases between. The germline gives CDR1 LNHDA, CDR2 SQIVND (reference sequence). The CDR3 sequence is CASSYEYTDTQYF. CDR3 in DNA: TGTGCCAGTAGTTATGAGTACACAGATACGCAGTATTTT.

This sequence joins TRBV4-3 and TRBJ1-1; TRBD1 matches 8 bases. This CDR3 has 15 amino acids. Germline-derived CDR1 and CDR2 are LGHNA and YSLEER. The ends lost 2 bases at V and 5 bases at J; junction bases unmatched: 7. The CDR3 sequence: CASSQNDRGGTEAFF. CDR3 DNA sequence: TGCGCCAGCAGCCAAAACGACAGGGGAGGAACTGAAGCTTTCTTT.

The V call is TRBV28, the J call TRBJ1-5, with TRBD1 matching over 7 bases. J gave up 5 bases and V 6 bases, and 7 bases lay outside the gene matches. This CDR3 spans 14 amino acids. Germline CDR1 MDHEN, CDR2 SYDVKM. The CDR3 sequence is CASSPRGRDQPQHF. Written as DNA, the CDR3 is TGTGCCAGCAGCCCGAGGGGGCGCGATCAGCCCCAGCATTTT.

The chain's CDR3 is CASSFRQYNSPLHF. The CDR3 DNA reads TGTGCCAGCAGCTTCCGACAGTATAATTCACCCCTCCACTTT. The V gene is TRBV13, the J gene TRBJ1-6, with D maybe TRBD1 (5 bases). V dropped 3 bases and J dropped 4 bases, with 7 bases sitting between them. The CDR3 loop spans 14 amino acids. CDR1 is PRHDT and CDR2 is FYEKMQ in the germline V gene (reference sequence).

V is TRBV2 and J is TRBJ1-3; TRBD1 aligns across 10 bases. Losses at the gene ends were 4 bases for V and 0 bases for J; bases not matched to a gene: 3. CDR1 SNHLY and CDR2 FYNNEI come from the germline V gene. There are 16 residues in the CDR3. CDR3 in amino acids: CASSGRTGGSGNTIYF. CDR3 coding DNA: TGTGCCAGCAGTGGACGGACAGGGGGCTCTGGAAACACCATATATTTT.

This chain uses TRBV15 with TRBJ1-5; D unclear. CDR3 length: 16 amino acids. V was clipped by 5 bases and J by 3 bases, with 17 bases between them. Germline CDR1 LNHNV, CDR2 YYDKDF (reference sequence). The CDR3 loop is CATSPLGREVNQPQHF. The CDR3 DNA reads TGTGCCACCAGCCCCCTGGGAAGGGAGGTCAATCAGCCCCAGCATTTT.

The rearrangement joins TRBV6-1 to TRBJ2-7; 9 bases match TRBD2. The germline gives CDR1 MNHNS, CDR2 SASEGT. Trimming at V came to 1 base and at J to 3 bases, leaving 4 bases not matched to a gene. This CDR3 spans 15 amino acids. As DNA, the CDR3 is TGTGCCAGCAGTGAAGGTGGGACTAGCCTCTACGAGCAGTACTTC. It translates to CASSEGGTSLYEQYF.

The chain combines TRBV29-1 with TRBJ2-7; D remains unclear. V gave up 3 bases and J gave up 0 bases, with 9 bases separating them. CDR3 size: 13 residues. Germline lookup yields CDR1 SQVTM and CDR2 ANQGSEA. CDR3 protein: CSVESGYSYEQYF. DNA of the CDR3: TGCAGCGTTGAGTCCGGGTACTCCTACGAGCAGTACTTC.

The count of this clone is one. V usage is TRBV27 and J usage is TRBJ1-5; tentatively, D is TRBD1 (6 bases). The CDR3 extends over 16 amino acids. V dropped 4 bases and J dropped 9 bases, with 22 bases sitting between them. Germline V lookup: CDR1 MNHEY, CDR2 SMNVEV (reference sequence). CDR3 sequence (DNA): TGTGCCAGCAGTTCCCGACAGGTTCTGGGTGAACGGCCCCAGCATTTT. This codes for CASSSRQVLGERPQHF.

This chain's CDR3 is CASSLVSLEQYF. The CDR3 DNA follows: TGTGCCAGCAGCTTAGTTAGTCTGGAGCAGTACTTC. The gene calls are TRBV7-9 and TRBJ2-7; D is unclear. Germline lookup yields CDR1 SEHNR and CDR2 FQNEAQ (reference sequence). This CDR3 has 12 residues. V lost 1 base and J lost 7, with 8 bases in between.

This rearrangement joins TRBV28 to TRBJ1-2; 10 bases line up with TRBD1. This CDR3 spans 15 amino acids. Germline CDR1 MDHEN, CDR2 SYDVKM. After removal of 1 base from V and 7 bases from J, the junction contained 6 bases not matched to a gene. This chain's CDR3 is CASSLYPGQGSGYTF. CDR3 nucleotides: TGTGCCAGCAGTTTATACCCGGGACAGGGGTCTGGCTACACCTTC.

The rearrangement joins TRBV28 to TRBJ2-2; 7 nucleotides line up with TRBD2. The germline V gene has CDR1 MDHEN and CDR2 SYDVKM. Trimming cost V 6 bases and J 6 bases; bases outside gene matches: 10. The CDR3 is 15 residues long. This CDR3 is CASSRRGDRAGELFF. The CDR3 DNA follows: TGTGCCAGCAGCCGCCGGGGGGATCGGGCCGGGGAGCTGTTTTTT.

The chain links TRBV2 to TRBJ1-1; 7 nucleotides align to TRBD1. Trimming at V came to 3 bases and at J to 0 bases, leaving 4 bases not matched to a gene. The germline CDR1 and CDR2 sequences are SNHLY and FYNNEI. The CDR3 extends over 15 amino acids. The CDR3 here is CASSEGDSMNTEAFF. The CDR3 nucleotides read TGTGCCAGCAGTGAGGGGGACAGTATGAACACTGAAGCTTTCTTT.

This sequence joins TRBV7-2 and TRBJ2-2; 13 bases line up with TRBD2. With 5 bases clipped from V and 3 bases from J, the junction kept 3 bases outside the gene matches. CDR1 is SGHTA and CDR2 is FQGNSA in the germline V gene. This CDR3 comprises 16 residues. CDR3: CASSRTSGGYTGELFF. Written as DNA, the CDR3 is TGTGCCAGCAGCCGGACTAGCGGGGGATACACCGGGGAGCTGTTTTTT.